These 31 T cell receptor beta chains were all obtained from the same sample, sequenced in a study of lymphopenia after photon versus proton radiotherapy. Produced via immunoSEQ multiplex PCR; TCRdb's table is partial and in-frame only. The sample has tens of thousands of clones, roughly 86% seen once. This specimen consisted of peripheral blood, obtained from a patient treated with proton-based radiotherapy. The receptors originated from an older woman with pancreatic cancer. Some clones in this sample may be carry-over from other donors' samples.

The chain recombines TRBV5-4 with TRBJ2-3; the match to TRBD2 covers 13 bases. The V segment lost 5 bases and the J segment 5 bases; nucleotides outside the gene matches: 8. The CDR3 has 16 residues. Germline V gene sequence: CDR1 SGHNT, CDR2 YYREEE (reference sequence). CDR3 in amino acids: CASRRTSGSGGDTQYF. The CDR3 coding sequence is TGTGCCAGCAGAAGGACTAGCGGGAGTGGAGGAGATACGCAGTATTTT.

V is TRBV18 and J is TRBJ2-7, with a weak D call TRBD2 (5 bases). CDR1 is KGHSH and CDR2 is LQKENI in the germline V gene. This CDR3 has 13 amino acids. V shed 3 bases and J shed 7 bases, with 13 bases lying between them. This CDR3 is CASSPTAEEEQYF. In DNA form, the CDR3 reads TGTGCCAGCTCACCGACGGCGGAGGAAGAGCAGTACTTC.

CDR3 coding DNA: TGTGCCAGCAGTTACTCCCAGGGGACAACTTTCTTT. Translation: CASSYSQGTTFF. The chain carries TRBV6-5 and TRBJ1-1; perhaps TRBD1 as D (6 bases). V lost 0 bases and J lost 12, with 11 bases in between. The germline V gene has CDR1 MNHEY and CDR2 SVGAGI. The CDR3 length is 12 residues.

The rearrangement joins TRBV4-1 to TRBJ2-1, with TRBD2 identical over 7 bases. CDR3 length equals 13 residues. CDR1 MGHRA and CDR2 YSYEKL come from the germline V gene. V lost 0 bases to trimming and J lost 13 bases; unmatched junction nucleotides: 6. Here the CDR3 reads CASSQEGGRAQFF. The DNA of the CDR3 is TGCGCCAGCAGCCAAGAGGGGGGGAGGGCCCAGTTCTTC.

This sequence joins TRBV18 and TRBJ1-6; possibly TRBD1 for D (5 bases). The germline V gene has CDR1 KGHSH and CDR2 LQKENI. V lost 2 bases, J lost 9 bases, and 14 bases lay in between. The CDR3 consists of 15 residues. The CDR3 is CASSPNQGQGSPLHF. The CDR3 DNA is TGTGCCAGCTCACCAAATCAGGGCCAGGGTTCACCCCTCCACTTT.

CDR3 sequence reads: CASSEERADNQPQHF. CDR3 DNA sequence: TGTGCCAGCAGTGAAGAAAGGGCCGACAATCAGCCCCAGCATTTT. The V and J genes are TRBV6-1 and TRBJ1-5; unclear D gene. The length of the CDR3 is 15 residues. Trimming stripped 1 base from V and 3 bases from J, with 10 bases between. CDR1 is MNHNS, CDR2 SASEGT, per germline.

CDR3 nucleotides: TGCAGCGTTGACCCCACAGGTTCTGGAAACACCATATATTTT. This gives the protein CSVDPTGSGNTIYF. V and J are TRBV29-1 and TRBJ1-3, with D possibly matching TRBD1 (5 bases). The CDR3 loop spans 14 amino acids. V gave up 3 bases and J gave up 1 base, with 10 bases separating them. CDR1 is SQVTM, CDR2 ANQGSEA, per germline.

The V and J genes are TRBV28 and TRBJ1-1; 9 bases are a match to TRBD1. The CDR3 spans 15 residues. The V and J ends lost 5 bases and 1 base, in that order; junction bases with no gene match: 5. Germline V gene data show CDR1 as MDHEN and CDR2 as SYDVKM. The CDR3 reads CASSRRQGGNTEAFF. The CDR3 DNA is TGTGCCAGCAGTCGTAGACAGGGGGGGAACACTGAAGCTTTCTTT.

This clone has a single count. This rearrangement joins TRBV7-2 to TRBJ2-5; no firm D call. The J call may not be correct, given that the DNA end is closer to TRBJ2-7. This CDR3 region has 13 residues. CDR1 SGHTA and CDR2 FQGNSA come from the germline V gene. CDR3 amino acids: CASSSSFSYEQYF. In DNA form, the CDR3 reads TGTGCCAGCAGCTCGAGTTTTTCCTACGAGCAGTACTTC.

The chain carries TRBV4-2 and TRBJ1-2; 8 bases align to TRBD1. The germline gives CDR1 LGHNA, CDR2 YNFKEQ. Losses at the gene ends were 5 bases for V and 2 bases for J; bases not matched to a gene: 7. This CDR3 is built from 15 residues. CDR3 protein: CASSKGQDYNYGYTF. CDR3 DNA: TGTGCCAGCAGCAAGGGACAGGACTACAACTATGGCTACACCTTC.

The chain couples TRBV25-1 to TRBJ2-1; D gene unclear. V was cut by 3 bases and J by 5 bases, with 14 bases left in between. Per the germline V gene, CDR1 is MGHDK and CDR2 is SYGVNS. The CDR3 is made up of 15 amino acids. The DNA for the CDR3 is TGTGCCAGCAGTGATCCAACGGGCCGAGACAATGAGCAGTTCTTC. Amino acid sequence: CASSDPTGRDNEQFF. Variable domain in full (rest from reference TRBV25-1 and TRBJ2-1): EADIYQTPRYLVIGTGKKITLECSQTMGHDKMYWYQQDPGMELHLIHYSYGVNSTEKGDLSSESTVSRIRTEHFPLTLESARPSHTSQYLCASSDPTGRDNEQFFGPGTRLTVL.

The rearrangement uses TRBV11-2 and TRBJ1-4, with TRBD1 matching over 9 bases. After removal of 4 bases from V and 8 bases from J, the junction contained 8 bases not matched to a gene. Germline loops: CDR1 SGHAT, CDR2 FQNNGV. CDR3 length equals 15 residues. CDR3 protein: CASSSLRTGEEKLFF. In nucleotides, the CDR3 is TGTGCCAGCAGCTCGCTTAGGACAGGGGAGGAAAAACTGTTTTTT. Based on the CDR3 plus reference TRBV11-2 and TRBJ1-4, the full variable domain is EAGVAQSPRYKIIEKRQSVAFWCNPISGHATLYWYQQILGQGPKLLIQFQNNGVVDDSQLPKDRFSAERLKGVDSTLKIQPAKLEDSAVYLCASSSLRTGEEKLFFGSGTQLSVL.

This rearrangement joins TRBV6-1 to TRBJ2-1; 11 positions agree with TRBD2. Germline V CDR1 and CDR2: MNHNS, SASEGT. This CDR3 has 18 residues. The trim removed 3 bases at V and 4 bases at J, leaving 11 bases unmatched. CDR3 nucleotides: TGTGCCAGCAGTGAGGGGCGGCTAGCGGGAGGCACGTACAATGAGCAGTTCTTC. This translates into CASSEGRLAGGTYNEQFF.

This chain links TRBV29-1 with TRBJ1-1; tentatively, D is TRBD1 (5 bases). This CDR3 region has 12 residues. Germline V gene data show CDR1 as SQVTM and CDR2 as ANQGSEA. V gave up 0 bases and J gave up 5 bases, with 7 bases separating them. The CDR3 DNA reads as TGCAGCGTTGAAGAGGGGGGTACTGAAGCTTTCTTT. This gives the protein CSVEEGGTEAFF.

The chain uses TRBV5-1 and TRBJ1-6, with D perhaps matching TRBD1 (6 bases). V shed 1 base and J shed 5 bases, with 13 bases lying between them. Per the germline V gene, CDR1 is SGHRS and CDR2 is YFSETQ. This CDR3 contains 16 residues. This chain's CDR3 is CASSLSGTRNNSPLHF. For the CDR3, the DNA is TGCGCCAGCAGCTTGTCAGGGACAAGGAATAATTCACCCCTCCACTTT.

The CDR3 DNA reads TGCGCCAGCAACCCGTCTGGAGCTCCTGGCGAGCAGTACTTC. The encoded protein is CASNPSGAPGEQYF. This chain connects TRBV5-1 to TRBJ2-7; no definite D call. The CDR3 runs 14 residues. From germline, CDR1 is SGHRS and CDR2 YFSETQ. V shed 6 bases and J shed 6 bases, with 19 bases lying between them.

V is TRBV6-6 and J is TRBJ2-1, with 11 bases aligning to TRBD2. Trimming removed 2 bases from V and 6 bases from J; junction bases left unmatched: 3. This CDR3 has 15 amino acids. Germline V gene lookup returns CDR1 MNHNY and CDR2 SVGAGI (reference sequence). CDR3 loop: CASSYPLAGGNEQFF. CDR3 nucleotides: TGTGCCAGCAGTTACCCTCTAGCGGGAGGCAATGAGCAGTTCTTC.

V and J are TRBV5-6 and TRBJ2-7; TRBD1 matches 9 bases. Trimming removed 4 bases from V and 5 bases from J; junction bases left unmatched: 7. This CDR3 has 14 amino acids. The germline V gene has CDR1 SGHDT and CDR2 YYEEEE. The CDR3 reads CASSLGQGLNEQYF. CDR3 in DNA: TGTGCCAGCAGCCTGGGACAGGGCTTGAACGAGCAGTACTTC.

J is TRBJ1-5 and V is TRBV19; D uncertain. The length of the CDR3 is 13 residues. Trimming pared 6 bases from V and 2 bases from J, leaving 8 bases between. The germline V gene encodes CDR1 LNHDA and CDR2 SQIVND (reference sequence). CDR3 nucleotides: TGTGCCAGTAGGTTGGGTGGCAATCAGCCCCAGCATTTT. Protein sequence: CASRLGGNQPQHF.

V usage is TRBV7-2 and J usage is TRBJ2-2; 9 positions agree with TRBD1. Looked up from germline, CDR1 is SGHTA and CDR2 is FQGNSA. The CDR3 is 16 amino acids. Unmatched junction bases numbered 2, after V lost 0 bases and J lost 3 bases. DNA for the CDR3: TGTGCCAGCAGCTTAGCGGACAGGGGTTACACCGGGGAGCTGTTTTTT. It translates to CASSLADRGYTGELFF.

Points on this clone: The DNA is omitted, as the CDR3 cannot be located on it reliably, and the CDR3 follows TCRdb's listing. The gene calls are TRBV28 and TRBJ2-5. Both ends counted, the CDR3 spans 23 residues. The germline V gene encodes CDR1 MDHEN and CDR2 SYDVKM. The CDR3 loop is CASSSTGTKNQETQYFGRETQYF.

By share, this clone ranks as medium-sized. The chain couples TRBV2 to TRBJ1-3, with TRBD1 as a possible D gene (5 bases). CDR1 and CDR2 from the germline V gene are SNHLY and FYNNEI. Trimming removed 3 bases at V and 1 base at J, with 10 bases between. This CDR3 spans 15 amino acids. Here the CDR3 DNA reads TGTGCCAGCAGTGAGCGGGGGACGTCTGGAAACACCATATATTTT. Encoded protein: CASSERGTSGNTIYF.

V usage is TRBV5-4 and J usage is TRBJ1-2; tentative D call: TRBD1 (6 bases). Germline loops: CDR1 SGHNT, CDR2 YYREEE (reference sequence). The CDR3 has 12 residues. Between the trimmed V and J ends, which lost 7 bases and 4 bases, there was a span of 11 bases. CDR3 sequence (DNA): TGTGCCAGCGCGGGACAAACCTATGGCTACACCTTC. Translated: CASAGQTYGYTF.

As to this clone: At one end, the junction sequence differs from germline, possibly due to a read error. The rearrangement links TRBV29-1 to TRBJ1-1; possibly TRBD1 for D (5 bases). The germline V gene encodes CDR1 SQVTM and CDR2 ANQGSEA. The CDR3 is made up of 12 amino acids. The CDR3 reads CNVDPGGTEAFF. The CDR3 DNA reads as TGCAACGTTGACCCCGGGGGCACTGAAGCTTTCTTT.

J is TRBJ2-3 and V is TRBV30; 9 nucleotides line up with TRBD1. Germline CDR1 reads GTSNPN; CDR2 reads SVGIG (reference sequence). Trimming removed 5 bases from V and 1 base from J; junction bases left unmatched: 7. This CDR3 has 15 amino acids. The CDR3 loop reads CAWGRTGEGTDTQYF. The CDR3 nucleotides read TGTGCCTGGGGCCGGACAGGGGAAGGCACAGATACGCAGTATTTT.

The chain recombines TRBV6-9 with TRBJ2-7, with D hard to call. The CDR3 has 11 residues. Germline V gene sequence: CDR1 MNHGY, CDR2 SVAAGI. Trimming took off 3 bases at V and 5 bases at J, with 5 bases between the two ends. The CDR3 loop reads CASSYRDEQYF. CDR3 DNA sequence: TGTGCCAGCAGTTACCGGGACGAGCAGTACTTC.

This clone was counted only a few times. This chain links TRBV5-1 with TRBJ1-1, with 12 positions matching TRBD1. Germline CDR1 is SGHRS and CDR2 is YFSETQ. The CDR3 contains 16 residues. V lost 4 bases and J lost 5; bases outside the gene matches: 9. Here the CDR3 reads CASSGGGQGARTEAFF. The DNA of the CDR3 is TGCGCCAGCAGCGGAGGGGGACAGGGGGCGCGTACTGAAGCTTTCTTT.

The chain joins TRBV5-4 to TRBJ2-7; D may be TRBD1 (6 bases). CDR3 length equals 13 residues. The V gene's germline CDR1 is SGHNT and CDR2 YYREEE (reference sequence). V gave up 1 base and J gave up 1 base, with 6 bases separating them. CDR3 nucleotides: TGTGCCAGCAGCTTGCAGGGGTCCTACGAGCAGTACTTC. It translates to CASSLQGSYEQYF.

The chain is built from TRBV28 and TRBJ1-2, with 8 positions matching TRBD1. Germline CDR1 reads MDHEN; CDR2 reads SYDVKM. J lost 5 bases, V lost 8 bases, and 10 bases had no gene match. This CDR3 region has 14 residues. The CDR3: CASQSGQAIYGYTF. The CDR3 bases are TGTGCCAGCCAATCGGGACAGGCTATTTATGGCTACACCTTC.

The chain links TRBV29-1 to TRBJ1-3, with TRBD1 as a possible D gene (6 bases). Germline V gives CDR1 SQVTM, CDR2 ANQGSEA. This CDR3 has 11 residues. Trimming left V 0 bases short and J 14 bases short, with 11 bases between. The CDR3 sequence is CSVEEQSGVYF. In nucleotides, the CDR3 is TGCAGCGTTGAAGAGCAGTCAGGGGTATATTTT.

The chain employs TRBV28 and TRBJ1-4; D is undetermined. The V and J ends lost 4 bases and 0 bases respectively, with 6 bases between them. This CDR3 is built from 14 residues. CDR1 is MDHEN, CDR2 SYDVKM, per germline. This CDR3 reads CASSSGTTNEKLFF. In DNA form, the CDR3 reads TGTGCCAGCAGTTCGGGGACAACTAATGAAAAACTGTTTTTT.